Listed below are T cell receptor beta chains from one sample, sequenced in a study of blood T cell repertoires in COVID-19. Here immunoSEQ multiplex PCR was the method, and the copy in TCRdb shows in-frame clones only, minus some. The sample lists under 250,000 clones, 81% occurring once. Sequenced material: PBMCs or T cells enriched from blood (not recorded which). The receptors here all came from a woman in her 50s with acute COVID-19. Both conserved end residues are part of each CDR3. Fields, in order: J gene, D gene, V gene, clone size, CDR3 DNA, CDR3 protein. D genes are given only for firm matches. Clone size, where shown, is once, few, many, or a class for clones that have expanded.

TRBJ2-1 | TRBD2 | TRBV7-2 | . | TGTGCCAGCAGCTGGGCAACCGGGACTAGCTACAATGAGCAGTTCTTC | CASSWATGTSYNEQFF
TRBJ2-2 | . | TRBV9 | many | TGTGCCAGCAGCGCGAGACTGGACACCGGGGAGCTGTTTTTT | CASSARLDTGELFF
TRBJ2-3 | . | TRBV4-1 | . | TGCGCCAGCAGCCCGACAGGCCCGGGTCGCACAGATACGCAGTATTTT | CASSPTGPGRTDTQYF
TRBJ2-7 | TRBD2 | TRBV6-5 | . | TGTGCCAGCAGTCAAAGCGGGGTGGGCGAGCAGTACTTC | CASSQSGVGEQYF
TRBJ2-3 | TRBD2 | TRBV6-4 | . | TGTGCCAGCAGTGACTTTAGCGGGAGGGCCACAGATACGCAGTATTTT | CASSDFSGRATDTQYF
TRBJ1-4 | . | TRBV19 | once | TGTGCCAGTAGGAAGCACCTTGCAACTAATGAAAAACTGTTTTTT | CASRKHLATNEKLFF
TRBJ2-5 | TRBD1 | TRBV9 | . | TGTGCCAGCAGCGTATTTGAAGGGACAGGGCCCTCCTTGACCCAGTACTTC | CASSVFEGTGPSLTQYF
TRBJ2-1 | TRBD2 | TRBV6-2/TRBV6-3 | . | TGTGCCAGCAGCTCTAGCGGGAGGGTCTACAATGAGCAGTTCTTC | CASSSSGRVYNEQFF
TRBJ2-7 | . | TRBV10-3 | . | TGTGCCTCCGGGAGCTCCTACGAGCAGTACTTC | CASGSSYEQYF
TRBJ2-1 | TRBD2 | TRBV7-2 | . | TGTGCCAGCAGCTTCCAACACCGTTTCGGCGGGGGTTTCAATGAGCAGTTCTTC | CASSFQHRFGGGFNEQFF
TRBJ1-5 | . | TRBV24-1 | . | TGTGCCACCAGTGATCAAACAGGGTATCAGCCCCAGCATTTT | CATSDQTGYQPQHF
TRBJ1-4 | . | TRBV30 | . | TGTGCCTGCAGTAACAGGGCGTTAGAAGAAAAACTGTTTTTT | CACSNRALEEKLFF
TRBJ2-5 | TRBD1 | TRBV5-1 | . | TGCGCCAGCAACCTCCGGGGACAGCGCCAAGAGACCCAGTACTTC | CASNLRGQRQETQYF
TRBJ1-3 | . | TRBV28 | . | TGTGCCAGCAGTTTAGAGGCCACTCTAGGGGACACCATATATTTT | CASSLEATLGDTIYF
TRBJ1-2 | TRBD1 | TRBV29-1 | few | TGCAGCGTTGATCTTGGGGGCCTGACAGGGACTAACTATGGCTACACCTTC | CSVDLGGLTGTNYGYTF
TRBJ2-2 | . | TRBV5-1 | . | TGCGCCAGCAGCTTGGGCAGTCAGAACACCGGGGAGCTGTTTTTT | CASSLGSQNTGELFF